The TCR beta chain under discussion was sequenced for a study of CD8+ T cells in alopecia areata. About this clone: The germline gene is not matched at one end of the junction; a read error may be the cause.

Germline-derived CDR1 and CDR2 are SEHNR and FQNEAQ (reference sequence). This CDR3 has 12 amino acids. Following extraction, RNA underwent reverse transcription to cDNA, which served as the sequencing template. The repertoire was sequenced with immunoSEQ multiplex PCR; TCRdb's copy has only in-frame clones and lacks some. The sample lists tens of thousands of clones, 29% seen once, with just under 15% in the top ten. Sample treatment: oral pan-JAK inhibitor, 5-10 mg twice daily. This receptor was taken from a human donor with alopecia areata. The chain combines TRBV7-9 with TRBJ2-1, with a tentative D call TRBD2 (5 bases). This sample comprised CD8+ T cells sorted from blood, obtained at week 4, from a patient treated with tofacitinib. The CDR3 is CASSLGQAEEVF. CDR3 nucleotide sequence: TGTGCCAGCAGCTTAGGCCAGGCTGAGGAGGTCTTC.